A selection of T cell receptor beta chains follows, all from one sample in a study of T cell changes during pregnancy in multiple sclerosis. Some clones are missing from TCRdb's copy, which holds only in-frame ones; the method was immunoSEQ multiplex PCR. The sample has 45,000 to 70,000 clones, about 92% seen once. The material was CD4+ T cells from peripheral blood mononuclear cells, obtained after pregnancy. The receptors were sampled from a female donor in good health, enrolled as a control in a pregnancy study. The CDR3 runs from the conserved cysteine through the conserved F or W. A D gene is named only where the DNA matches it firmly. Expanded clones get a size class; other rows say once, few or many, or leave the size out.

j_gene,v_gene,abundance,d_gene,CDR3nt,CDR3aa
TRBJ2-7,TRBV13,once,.,TGTGCCAGCGCCAGGGGTAGAACCTACGAGCAGTACTTC,CASARGRTYEQYF
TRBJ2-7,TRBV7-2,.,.,TGTGCCAGCAGCCCCAGCGATACCTACGAGCAGTACTTC,CASSPSDTYEQYF
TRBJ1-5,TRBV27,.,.,TGTGCCAGCGGAGATCAGCCCCAGCATTTT,CASGDQPQHF
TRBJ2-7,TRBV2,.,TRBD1,TGTGCCAGCAGTGAATTTGGGACAGGGAAGGACGAGCAGTACTTC,CASSEFGTGKDEQYF
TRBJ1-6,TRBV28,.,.,TGTGCCAGCAGTTTAGACAGCCCGTATAATTCACCCCTCCACTTT,CASSLDSPYNSPLHF
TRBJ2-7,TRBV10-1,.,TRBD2,TGCGCCAGCGGGACTAGCGGGGAGGAGTACTTC,CASGTSGEEYF
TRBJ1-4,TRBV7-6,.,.,TGTGCCAGCAGCTTGGCCCTTAATGAAAAACTGTTTTTT,CASSLALNEKLFF
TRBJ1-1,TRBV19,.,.,TGTGCCAGTAGTCCCGGACTTGGCCTGAACACTGAAGCTTTCTTT,CASSPGLGLNTEAFF
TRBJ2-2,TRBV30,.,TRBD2,TGTGCCTGGAGTGGTTCCGGGACTAGTTACACCGGGGAGCTGTTTTTT,CAWSGSGTSYTGELFF
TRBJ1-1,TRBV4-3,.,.,TGCGCCAGCAGCCAAGACCCGTCCACTGAAGCTTTCTTT,CASSQDPSTEAFF
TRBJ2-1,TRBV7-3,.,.,TGTGCCAGCAGCTTAGATCGGTCAGCACGGGAATTCTTC,CASSLDRSAREFF
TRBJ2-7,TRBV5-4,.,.,TGTGCCAGCAGGTCTCAAGGAGTAAGCTACGAGCAGTACTTC,CASRSQGVSYEQYF
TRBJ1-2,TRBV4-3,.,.,TGCGCCAGCAGCCAAGGGGGCCCGAGTTATGGCTACACCTTC,CASSQGGPSYGYTF
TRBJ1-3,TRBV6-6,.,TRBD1,TGTGCCAGCAGTCACGCGGGACAGGGGTCTGGAAACACCATATATTTT,CASSHAGQGSGNTIYF
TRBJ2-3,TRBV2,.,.,TGTGCCAGCCTACGACAGGGAGGTCCAGATACGCAGTATTTT,CASLRQGGPDTQYF
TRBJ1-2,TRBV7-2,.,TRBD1,TGTGCCAGCAGCTTAGCGCTACAGGGGACCTATGGCTACACCTTC,CASSLALQGTYGYTF
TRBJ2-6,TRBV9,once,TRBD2,TGTGCCAGCAGCGTAGTGGGGGGGTCATCCAACGTCCTGACTTTC,CASSVVGGSSNVLTF
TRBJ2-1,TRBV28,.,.,TGTGCCAGCAGCCTCCCCGACAAATCCTACAATGAGCAGTTCTTC,CASSLPDKSYNEQFF
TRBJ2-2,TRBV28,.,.,TGTGCCACCCGAGACAGGAAGGACACCGGGGAGCTGTTTTTT,CATRDRKDTGELFF
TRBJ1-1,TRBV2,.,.,TGTGCCAGCAGATTCGACAGGAACACTGAAGCTTTCTTT,CASRFDRNTEAFF
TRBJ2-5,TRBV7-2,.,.,TGTGCCAGCAGTTCGGACAGCGGAGAGACCCAGTACTTC,CASSSDSGETQYF
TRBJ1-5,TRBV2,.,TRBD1,TGTGCCAGCAGCGCGCGGACAGGGGAGTATCAGCCCCAGCATTTT,CASSARTGEYQPQHF
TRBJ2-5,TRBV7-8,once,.,TGTGCCAGCAGCCCTAGCGCGTTTAAGACCCAGTACTTC,CASSPSAFKTQYF
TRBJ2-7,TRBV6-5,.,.,TGTGCCAGCCTCGGGGAGCAATCCTACGAGCAGTACTTC,CASLGEQSYEQYF
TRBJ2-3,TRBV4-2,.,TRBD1,TGTGCCAGCAGCCGCAACCGGGACAGTAGCACAGATACGCAGTATTTT,CASSRNRDSSTDTQYF
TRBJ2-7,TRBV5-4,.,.,TGTGCCAGCAGCGAGAGTCGTACCTACGAGCAGTACTTC,CASSESRTYEQYF
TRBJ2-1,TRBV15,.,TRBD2,TGTGCCACCAGCAGAGGCCTAGCGGGGTACAATGAGCAGTTCTTC,CATSRGLAGYNEQFF
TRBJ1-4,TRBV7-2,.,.,TGTGCCAGCAGCTTACGAACAGGGATGGAAGAAAAACTGTTTTTT,CASSLRTGMEEKLFF
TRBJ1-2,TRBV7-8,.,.,TGTGCCAGCAGCTTAGGCCGCGGTTATGGCTACACCTTC,CASSLGRGYGYTF
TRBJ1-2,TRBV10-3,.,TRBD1,TGTGCCATCAGTGACCAGACAGGGGCCCTCACCTCCTATGGCTACACCTTC,CAISDQTGALTSYGYTF
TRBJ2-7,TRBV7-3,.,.,TGTGCCAGCAGCTTACTGGGGCCTCGAGACGAGCAGTACTTC,CASSLLGPRDEQYF
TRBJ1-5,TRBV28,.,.,TGTGCCAGCAGTCCCCTGAGGCGAAATAGCAATCAGCCCCAGCATTTT,CASSPLRRNSNQPQHF
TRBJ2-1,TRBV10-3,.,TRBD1,TGTGCCATCAGTCGGACAGGGGGTAATGAGCAGTTCTTC,CAISRTGGNEQFF
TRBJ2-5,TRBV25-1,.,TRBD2,TGTGCCAGCAGTGAGGGGACTAGTCAAGAGACCCAGTACTTC,CASSEGTSQETQYF
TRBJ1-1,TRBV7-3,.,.,TGTGCCAGCAGCCCCCGTCGGGGGGTGCTCACTGAAGCTTTCTTT,CASSPRRGVLTEAFF
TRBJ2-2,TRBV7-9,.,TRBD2,TGTGCCAGCAGTCCTAGCGGGGGGGCTTCCGGGGAGCTGTTTTTT,CASSPSGGASGELFF
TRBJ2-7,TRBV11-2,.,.,TGTGCCAGCAGCTCGGACAGTTGGTACGAGCAGTACTTC,CASSSDSWYEQYF
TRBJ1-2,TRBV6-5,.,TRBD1,TGTGCCAGCTCCCCGACCCGGGACAGGGTTGGCTACACCTTC,CASSPTRDRVGYTF
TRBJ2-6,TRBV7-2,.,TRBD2,TGTGCCAGCAGCTTAGTTGCGGGGGGTACTGGGGCCAACGTCCTGACTTTC,CASSLVAGGTGANVLTF
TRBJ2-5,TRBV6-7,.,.,TGTGCCAGCAGTTACAGAGGACTGACGCAAGAGACCCAGTACTTC,CASSYRGLTQETQYF
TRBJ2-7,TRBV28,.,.,TGTGCCAGCAGTCTACGGGACGAGCAGTACTTC,CASSLRDEQYF
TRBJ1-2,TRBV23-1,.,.,TGCGCCAGCAGTCAATCGGAAGCCCTTCGAGGAGGCTACACCTTC,CASSQSEALRGGYTF
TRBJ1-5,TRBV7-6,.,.,TGTGCCAGCAGCTTATCCCCAGGGCCCAATCAGCCCCAGCATTTT,CASSLSPGPNQPQHF
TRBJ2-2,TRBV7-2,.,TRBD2,TGTGCCAGCAGCTTAAGCCCTAGCGGGGTGTTCGGGGAGCTGTTTTTT,CASSLSPSGVFGELFF
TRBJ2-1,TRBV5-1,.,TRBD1,TGCGCCAGCAGCACGAAGGACAGGGGCCCTACGAATGAGCAGTTCTTC,CASSTKDRGPTNEQFF
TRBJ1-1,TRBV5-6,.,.,TGTGCCAGCAGCCCGGTGGGGCAAACCAGGCACACTGAAGCTTTCTTT,CASSPVGQTRHTEAFF
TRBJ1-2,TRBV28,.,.,TGTGCCAGCAGTCTCCTAACAGACTATGGCTACACCTTC,CASSLLTDYGYTF
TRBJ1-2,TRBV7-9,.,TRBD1,TGTGCCAGCAGCTCCTCGGACAGGGCCAGAACGGGCTACACCTTC,CASSSSDRARTGYTF
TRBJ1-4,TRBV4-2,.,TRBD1,TGTGCCAGCAGCCAAGACAAAACAGGGGAGCCTAATGAAAAACTGTTTTTT,CASSQDKTGEPNEKLFF
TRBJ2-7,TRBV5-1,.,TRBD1,TGCGCCAGCAGCTCAACCTCGGGACAGGGGTCCTACGAGCAGTACTTC,CASSSTSGQGSYEQYF
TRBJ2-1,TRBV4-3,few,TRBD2,TGCGCCAGCAGCCGGGGGACTAGCGGGGGAGCGTACAATGAGCAGTTCTTC,CASSRGTSGGAYNEQFF
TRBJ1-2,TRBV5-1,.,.,TGCGCCAGCAGCTCGGCAGGGGACTATGGCTACACCTTC,CASSSAGDYGYTF
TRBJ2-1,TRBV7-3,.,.,TGTGCCAGCAGCTCTGGCAGGGGAACTTACAATGAGCAGTTCTTC,CASSSGRGTYNEQFF
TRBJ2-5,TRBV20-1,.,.,TGCAGTGCTAGAGCTAAAGAGACCCAGTACTTC,CSARAKETQYF
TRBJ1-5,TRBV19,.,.,TGTGCCAGTAGTCGGGCGGCAGGGGCCCCCTATAGCAATCAGCCCCAGCATTTT,CASSRAAGAPYSNQPQHF
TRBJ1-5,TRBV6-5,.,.,TGTGCCAGCAGTTTGGGTGGAGGGGTTCAGCCCCAGCATTTT,CASSLGGGVQPQHF